The 27 T cell receptor beta chains below come from one sample, sequenced in a study of OX40 agonist ivuxolimab in advanced cancers. The library relied on the immunoSEQ multiplex PCR assay. The clones in this table, taken by TCRdb from immuneACCESS, are in-frame only. Not every clone is retained; where verified, under half of the shortfall comes from an unresolved V gene, and the cause of the rest is unknown. The sample table shows roughly 87,000 clones, and about 89% are seen once. 8.4% of the sample goes to the ten largest clones. The sample was CD4+ or CD8+ T cells sorted from blood, taken in a trial of the OX40 agonist ivuxolimab. The receptor source for this set is an adult with an advanced solid tumor such as melanoma, head and neck, liver or kidney cancer.

This chain links TRBV6-4 with TRBJ2-4; tentatively, D is TRBD2 (6 bases). V was pared by 10 bases and J by 5 bases, with 12 bases between. Germline CDR1 reads MRHNA; CDR2 reads SNTAGT. The CDR3 extends over 12 amino acids. CDR3 sequence (DNA): TGTGCCACCCCGGGAGTCGAAAACATTCAGTACTTC. Protein product: CATPGVENIQYF.

This sequence joins TRBV10-2 and TRBJ2-3; TRBD2 agrees at 8 bases. V dropped 5 bases and J dropped 3; count of bases not matched to a gene: 7. Germline V lookup: CDR1 WSHSY, CDR2 SAAADI. The CDR3 length is 15 residues. This chain's CDR3 is CASSKAGGGTDTQYF. CDR3 DNA: TGCGCCAGCAGTAAGGCGGGAGGCGGGACAGATACGCAGTATTTT.

The genes are TRBV6-6 and TRBJ1-1; D uncertain. Trimming pared 0 bases from V and 0 bases from J, leaving 11 bases between. Germline V gives CDR1 MNHNY, CDR2 SVGAGI (reference sequence). The CDR3 length is 16 residues. The CDR3: CASSYSEVMMNTEAFF. The CDR3 nucleotides are TGTGCCAGCAGTTACTCTGAGGTTATGATGAACACTGAAGCTTTCTTT.

J is TRBJ1-5 and V is TRBV28; D gene unclear. The germline V and J ends were trimmed by 3 bases and 5 bases, with 23 bases remaining between them. The CDR3 loop spans 18 amino acids. Germline V gene lookup returns CDR1 MDHEN and CDR2 SYDVKM. The CDR3 here is CASSFLGVGQVSYQPQHF. CDR3 DNA: TGTGCCAGCAGTTTTTTAGGCGTTGGGCAGGTGAGCTATCAGCCCCAGCATTTT.

This chain joins TRBV4-2 and TRBJ2-7; no clear D. The CDR3 covers 14 residues. Between the trimmed V and J ends, which lost 4 bases and 4 bases, there was a span of 14 bases. In germline, CDR1 is LGHNA, CDR2 YNFKEQ. The CDR3 bases are TGTGCCAGCAGCCCGCAGGTCAGGCTTTACGAGCAGTACTTC. It is translated as CASSPQVRLYEQYF.

J is TRBJ1-2 and V is TRBV4-1; D gene ambiguous. V was shortened by 0 bases and J by 6 bases, with 8 bases between the two germline ends. The CDR3 is 13 residues long. CDR1 MGHRA and CDR2 YSYEKL come from the germline V gene. The CDR3 DNA follows: TGCGCCAGCAGCCAAGATCCCCGGGATGGCTACACCTTC. It is translated as CASSQDPRDGYTF.

This clone has a handful of counts. The rearrangement links TRBV6-5 to TRBJ1-1; D remains unclear. The CDR3 spans 11 residues. Trimming removed 7 bases at V and 1 base at J, with 4 bases between. Germline CDR1 and CDR2: MNHEY and SVGAGI. In DNA, the CDR3 is TGTGCCAGCAAGGCGAACACTGAAGCTTTCTTT. Its protein product is CASKANTEAFF.

A word on this clone: Other DNA sequences within the sample encode an identical CDR3. The rearrangement uses TRBV27 and TRBJ2-5, with D uncertain. V shed 0 bases and J shed 4 bases, with 3 bases lying between them. The CDR3 runs 12 residues. In germline, CDR1 is MNHEY, CDR2 SMNVEV (reference sequence). The CDR3 DNA reads as TGTGCCAGCAGTTTATCCGGAGAGACCCAGTACTTC. It yields the protein CASSLSGETQYF.

This sequence joins TRBV20-1 and TRBJ2-7; no reliable D call. The CDR3 length is 10 residues. CDR1 is DFQATT and CDR2 is SNEGSKA in the germline V gene (reference sequence). Trimming cost V 6 bases and J 5 bases, with 8 bases left between them. Here the CDR3 reads CSARSHEQYF. CDR3 nucleotide sequence: TGCAGTGCGAGAAGCCACGAGCAGTACTTC.

The rearrangement uses TRBV14 and TRBJ2-3; D is undetermined. This CDR3 comprises 9 residues. CDR1 and CDR2 (germline): SGHDN, FVKESK. V lost 3 bases to trimming and J lost 10 bases, with 2 bases between them. Here the CDR3 reads CASSHSQYF. CDR3 coding DNA: TGTGCCAGCAGCCACTCGCAGTATTTT.

This chain joins TRBV27 and TRBJ1-1, with no clear D. Germline-derived CDR1 and CDR2 are MNHEY and SMNVEV (reference sequence). This CDR3 has 14 amino acids. V was cut by 1 base and J by 2 bases, with 8 bases left in between. The chain's CDR3 is CASSLFPSNTEAFF. The CDR3 coding sequence is TGTGCCAGCAGTTTATTCCCCTCTAACACTGAAGCTTTCTTT.

The V call is TRBV6-6, the J call TRBJ2-1, with D perhaps TRBD1 or TRBD2 (5 bases each). CDR3 length: 13 residues. CDR1 and CDR2 from the germline V gene are MNHNY and SVGAGI (reference sequence). V was cut by 4 bases and J by 7 bases, with 11 bases left in between. CDR3 sequence: CASSSGTGNEQFF. The CDR3 DNA sequence: TGTGCCAGCAGTTCCGGGACCGGGAATGAGCAGTTCTTC.

This chain connects TRBV21-1 to TRBJ2-3; the D segment call TRBD2 is taken from the table without a DNA check. TRBV21-1 is a listed pseudogene. This CDR3 is built from 13 residues. In nucleotides, the CDR3 is TGTGCCAGCATTAAGGGGAGGGAAGATACGCAGTATTTT. Amino acid sequence: CASIKGREDTQYF.

The CDR3 sequence is CASRATSGGYNEQFF. DNA for the CDR3: TGTGCCAGCAGAGCTACTAGCGGGGGCTACAATGAGCAGTTCTTC. The V call is TRBV6-5, the J call TRBJ2-1, with 11 bases that match TRBD2. Germline loops: CDR1 MNHEY, CDR2 SVGAGI. This CDR3 comprises 15 residues. The V segment lost 6 bases and the J segment 3 bases; nucleotides outside the gene matches: 4.

This clone occurred once. The chain joins TRBV9 to TRBJ2-1; D ambiguous. V dropped 3 bases and J dropped 4 bases, with 14 bases sitting between them. CDR1 is SGDLS, CDR2 YYNGEE, per germline. CDR3 length equals 15 residues. The CDR3 DNA is TGTGCCAGCAGCGAACACCAACTACCTTACAATGAGCAGTTCTTC. As protein: CASSEHQLPYNEQFF.

The J gene is TRBJ1-2, the V gene TRBV30; the D is unclear. The length of the CDR3 is 11 residues. Germline V gene lookup returns CDR1 GTSNPN and CDR2 SVGIG (reference sequence). The V end lost 4 bases, the J end lost 8 bases, and 11 bases lay between the germline ends. The DNA for the CDR3 is TGTGCCTGGAATTTGATGCGAGGCTACACCTTC. Translation: CAWNLMRGYTF.

The chain employs TRBV2 and TRBJ2-7; 11 bases fit TRBD2. Germline loops: CDR1 SNHLY, CDR2 FYNNEI. The CDR3 consists of 15 residues. V gave up 7 bases and J gave up 4 bases; unmatched junction bases: 9. DNA of the CDR3: TGTGCCAGCAAAACCGGGACTAGCGGACTTTACGAGCAGTACGTC. Its protein is CASKTGTSGLYEQYV.

This clone was counted between two and nine times. The CDR3 spells CASGGDIPYGYTF. The CDR3 DNA reads as TGTGCCAGCGGGGGGGACATCCCTTATGGCTACACCTTC. V and J are TRBV2 and TRBJ1-2, with a weak D call TRBD1 (6 bases). Per germline, CDR1 SNHLY and CDR2 FYNNEI. This CDR3 is 13 amino acids long. Trimming took 8 bases from V and 5 from J, leaving 15 bases between them.

The chain has TRBV19 and TRBJ1-5; TRBD1 is a possible D gene (6 bases). Germline V gene sequence: CDR1 LNHDA, CDR2 SQIVND (reference sequence). V lost 9 bases, J lost 6 bases, and 27 bases lay in between. This CDR3 comprises 17 residues. CDR3 loop: CASRGQGLQASFQPQHF. CDR3 nucleotides: TGTGCCAGCCGAGGTCAGGGGTTACAGGCATCGTTTCAGCCCCAGCATTTT.

This rearrangement joins TRBV6-1 to TRBJ2-7, with TRBD1 matching over 7 bases. The CDR3 consists of 15 residues. Germline V gives CDR1 MNHNS, CDR2 SASEGT. V shed 0 bases, J shed 6 bases, and the junction held 8 bases outside the gene matches. The CDR3 DNA sequence: TGTGCCAGCAGTGAAGCGAGGGGAAGGGGGCTCGAGCAGTACTTC. This translates into CASSEARGRGLEQYF.

The V and J genes are TRBV9 and TRBJ2-1; D is undetermined. Trimming pared 0 bases from V and 8 bases from J, leaving 18 bases between. Germline V CDR1 and CDR2: SGDLS, YYNGEE. The CDR3 has 16 residues. As DNA, the CDR3 is TGTGCCAGCAGCGTAGATTTTTTGGGTCCCCTGGATGAGCAGTTCTTC. Amino acids: CASSVDFLGPLDEQFF. Variable domain in full (rest from reference TRBV9 and TRBJ2-1): DSGVTQTPKHLITATGQRVTLRCSPRSGDLSVYWYQQSLDQGLQFLIQYYNGEERAKGNILERFSAQQFPDLHSELNLSSLELGDSALYFCASSVDFLGPLDEQFFGPGTRLTVL.

This chain joins TRBV4-2 and TRBJ2-1; 8 bases align to TRBD2. Trimming removed 3 bases from V and 5 bases from J; junction bases left unmatched: 9. The germline V gene encodes CDR1 LGHNA and CDR2 YNFKEQ. This CDR3 has 16 residues. DNA for the CDR3: TGTGCCAGCAGCCATGAGGGACTAGGAGTGGACAATGAGCAGTTCTTC. Its translation is CASSHEGLGVDNEQFF.

The V gene is TRBV7-9, the J gene TRBJ1-3; possible D gene TRBD1, 5 bases. Trimming left V 11 bases short and J 0 bases short, with 14 bases between. The CDR3 extends over 14 amino acids. Germline lookup yields CDR1 SEHNR and CDR2 FQNEAQ (reference sequence). The CDR3 sequence: CAARRGISGNTIYF. The CDR3 coding sequence is TGTGCCGCCCGACGGGGGATCTCTGGAAACACCATATATTTT. Looking up the rest from reference TRBV7-9 and TRBJ1-3 gives the full variable domain: DTGVSQNPRHKITKRGQNVTFRCDPISEHNRLYWYRQTLGQGPEFLTYFQNEAQLEKSRLLSDRFSAERPKGSFSTLEIQRTEQGDSAMYLCAARRGISGNTIYFGEGSWLTVV.

The chain couples TRBV28 to TRBJ1-2; D is possibly TRBD1 (6 bases). This CDR3 is built from 15 residues. The V and J ends lost 7 bases and 4 bases respectively, with 19 bases between them. Germline V gene data show CDR1 as MDHEN and CDR2 as SYDVKM. As DNA, the CDR3 is TGTGCCAGCAACAAAGCGGGGGCCGGGGGCTATGGCTACACCTTC. As protein: CASNKAGAGGYGYTF.

This chain links TRBV4-1 with TRBJ2-7, with 10 bases identical to TRBD2. V was clipped by 4 bases and J by 4 bases; unmatched bases: 4. Germline loops: CDR1 MGHRA, CDR2 YSYEKL. There are 14 residues in the CDR3. As DNA, the CDR3 is TGCGCCAGCAGCCTAAGCGGGGGGGCTTACGAGCAGTACTTC. Residues: CASSLSGGAYEQYF.

The count of this clone is one. The gene calls are TRBV11-2 and TRBJ2-5; no firm D call. This CDR3 has 12 residues. Germline V gene lookup returns CDR1 SGHAT and CDR2 FQNNGV. The germline V and J ends were trimmed by 3 bases and 1 base, with 3 bases remaining between them. DNA of the CDR3: TGTGCCAGCAGCTTGGCCCAAGAGACCCAGTACTTC. As protein: CASSLAQETQYF.

The chain joins TRBV19 to TRBJ1-1, with 9 bases that match TRBD1. The V segment lost 4 bases and the J segment 5 bases; nucleotides outside the gene matches: 11. This CDR3 region has 16 residues. Per germline, CDR1 LNHDA and CDR2 SQIVND (reference sequence). The CDR3, as DNA: TGTGCCAGTAGTACTATCCTACAGGGGGCGTCTACTGAAGCTTTCTTT. It encodes CASSTILQGASTEAFF.